This TCR beta chain was profiled in a study of cytomegalovirus exposure and HLA in healthy donors. Study-wide background: T cells numbering about 179 million yielded 90 million to 140 million unique TCR beta sequences in an earlier analysis. Study-wide findings and caveats: TCR beta V segments were, for the most part, productive about 87% or about 30% of the time in an earlier analysis. In a later analysis, an Asian-associated ancestry cluster reportedly showed fewer N-insertions than the approximately 620-donor mean. Later examination showed HLA-associated TCR beta chains had greater clonal expansion than equally common others.

The PCR had 60 Vbeta and 13 Jbeta primers. Assay used: immunoSEQ multiplex PCR; TCRdb lists only in-frame clones, some missing. Here the sample spans roughly 160,000 clones, around four fifths being singletons. V trimming: 5 bases; J trimming: 8 bases; junction bases outside the gene matches: 14. Per the germline V gene, CDR1 is SEHNR and CDR2 is FQNEAQ (reference sequence). The CDR3 extends over 16 amino acids. A remark on this clone: Antigen: not known.

This chain links TRBV7-9 with TRBJ2-2, with 7 bases aligning to TRBD1. The receptor's source is a man in his fifties in good health and CMV-seropositive. The sample was PBMCs. The CDR3 nucleotides are TGTGCCAGCAGCCCCAACCGAGGGGGCCGTTTGGGGGAGCTGTTTTTT. This translates into CASSPNRGGRLGELFF. Full variable domain (remainder filled in from reference TRBV7-9 and TRBJ2-2): DTGVSQNPRHKITKRGQNVTFRCDPISEHNRLYWYRQTLGQGPEFLTYFQNEAQLEKSRLLSDRFSAERPKGSFSTLEIQRTEQGDSAMYLCASSPNRGGRLGELFFGEGSRLTVL.